The entry below gives a single TCR beta chain sequence along with its context. Its antigen is not identified. This entry comes from a study of T cells and Merkel cell carcinoma outcomes. Sequencing used immunoSEQ multiplex PCR; TCRdb keeps in-frame clones, though not all of them. Found here are 9,500 to 15,000 clones, roughly 95% of them singletons; the top ten hold approximately 1%. General study results and limits: In Merkel cell carcinoma, repertoire and T-cell density reportedly predicted outcomes.

The ends were cut back, 3 bases at V and 1 base at J, with 13 bases in the middle. Germline CDR1 KGHSH, CDR2 LQKENI. The CDR3 consists of 15 residues. This chain connects TRBV18 to TRBJ2-7, with D unclear. This clonotype was sampled from a human donor with Merkel cell carcinoma. Specimen: tumor tissue from Merkel cell carcinoma. CDR3: CASSPAGTLSYEQYF. In nucleotides, the CDR3 is TGTGCCAGCTCACCTGCCGGAACCCTTTCCTACGAGCAGTACTTC. Using reference TRBV18 and TRBJ2-7 for the parts outside the CDR3, the full variable domain is NAGVMQNPRHLVRRRGQEARLRCSPMKGHSHVYWYRQLPEEGLKFMVYLQKENIIDESGMPKERFSAEFPKEGPSILRIQQVVRGDSAAYFCASSPAGTLSYEQYFGPGTRLTVT.